The 17 T cell receptor beta chains below come from one sample, sequenced in a study of T-cell memory formation after mild COVID-19. TCRdb reprocessed the 5' RACE reads via MiXCR and lists one record per CDR3 protein. The sample shows 500,000 to 650,000 distinct CDR3 sequences, roughly a fifth of them seen only once. The specimen was PBMCs or a T cell subset sorted from them (not recorded which). The source is an adult woman who had mild COVID-19 (a few samples of this study predate the infection). Cell type and time point are not known.

The chain links TRBV29-1 to TRBJ1-3; no reliable D call. Trimming took 2 bases from V and 4 from J, leaving 12 bases between them. CDR1 SQVTM and CDR2 ANQGSEA come from the germline V gene. The CDR3 covers 14 residues. CDR3 amino acids: CSVEQCSRGNTIYF. The DNA of the CDR3 is TGCAGCGTTGAACAGTGTTCGAGGGGAAACACCATATATTTT.

The CDR3 loop is CATSDHGQVEGYTF. Here the CDR3 DNA reads TGTGCCACCAGTGATCACGGACAGGTTGAGGGCTACACCTTC. V usage is TRBV24-1 and J usage is TRBJ1-2; 7 bases fit TRBD1. This CDR3 is 14 amino acids long. V shed 3 bases and J 8 bases; nucleotides not matched to a gene: 8. Per the germline V gene, CDR1 is KGHDR and CDR2 is SFDVKD.

The V call is TRBV9, the J call TRBJ2-7; D not resolved. Germline CDR1 SGDLS, CDR2 YYNGEE. The CDR3 spans 14 residues. V lost 0 bases to trimming and J lost 1 base, with 8 bases between them. Here the CDR3 DNA reads TGTGCCAGCAGCGTAGACAGCGTTTCCTACGAGCAGTACTTC. Amino acid sequence: CASSVDSVSYEQYF.

V gene TRBV12-3 or TRBV12-4 combines with J gene TRBJ1-1, with no clear D. V was trimmed by 1 base and J by 1 base, leaving 10 bases between them. The CDR3 is 15 amino acids. The CDR3 loop reads CASSLGGVGNTEAFF. CDR3 bases: TGTGCCAGCAGTTTAGGGGGTGTGGGGAACACTGAAGCTTTCTTT.

The J gene is TRBJ1-5, the V gene TRBV25-1; TRBD1 might be the D (6 bases). V was trimmed by 3 bases and J by 3 bases, leaving 12 bases between them. There are 15 residues in the CDR3. Germline V gene lookup returns CDR1 MGHDK and CDR2 SYGVNS. The CDR3: CASSETSGHNQPQHF. CDR3 DNA sequence: TGTGCCAGCAGTGAGACTTCGGGACACAATCAGCCCCAGCATTTT.

This chain uses TRBV12-3 or TRBV12-4 with TRBJ2-1, with D possibly being TRBD2 (7 bases). V was pared by 5 bases and J by 7 bases, with 21 bases between. There are 16 residues in the CDR3. The CDR3 DNA reads as TGTGCCAGCAGTCTAAGGGGGGCGGGAGTCATAAATGAGCAGTTCTTC. Residues: CASSLRGAGVINEQFF.

There are many counts of this clonotype. This sequence joins TRBV18 and TRBJ2-5; TRBD1 aligns across 8 bases. CDR3 length: 15 residues. The germline CDR1 and CDR2 sequences are KGHSH and LQKENI. V gave up 4 bases and J gave up 4 bases; unmatched junction bases: 8. CDR3 amino acids: CASSQDRAMGETQYF. The CDR3 DNA follows: TGTGCCAGCTCACAGGACAGGGCTATGGGAGAGACCCAGTACTTC.

This sequence joins TRBV7-2 and TRBJ1-4; D gene ambiguous. The CDR3 runs 14 residues. Germline V gives CDR1 SGHTA, CDR2 FQGNSA. Trimming stripped 0 bases from V and 4 bases from J, with 6 bases between. DNA for the CDR3: TGTGCCAGCAGCTTAGCGTATGATAATGAAAAACTGTTTTTT. As protein: CASSLAYDNEKLFF.

The chain has TRBV10-2 and TRBJ1-2; a weak D match, TRBD1 (6 bases). Germline CDR1 and CDR2: WSHSY and SAAADI. The CDR3 covers 15 residues. Trimming took off 0 bases at V and 8 bases at J, with 16 bases between the two ends. In DNA, the CDR3 is TGCGCCAGCAGTGAGTCGGGGGCCGCGGAATACGGCTACACCTTC. Its protein is CASSESGAAEYGYTF.

There are a few counts of this clonotype. The chain links TRBV7-6 to TRBJ2-7; the match to TRBD1 covers 9 bases. Germline V lookup: CDR1 SGHVS, CDR2 FNYEAQ. The CDR3 runs 14 residues. V dropped 4 bases and J dropped 3; count of bases not matched to a gene: 4. The CDR3 DNA follows: TGTGCCAGCAGCTCAGGGGACAGGGACTACGAGCAGTACTTC. Amino acids: CASSSGDRDYEQYF.

In this sample, this clonotype turned up a few times. The chain carries TRBV11-3 and TRBJ2-2; D uncertain. The CDR3 spans 15 residues. Germline V CDR1 and CDR2: SGHNT, YENEEA. V lost 3 bases, J lost 5 bases, and 13 bases lay in between. CDR3 sequence: CASSFTVRWTGELFF. The CDR3 nucleotides are TGTGCCAGCAGCTTTACAGTGAGGTGGACCGGGGAGCTGTTTTTT. The variable domain in full, with the rest retrieved from reference TRBV11-3 and TRBJ2-2, is EAGVVQSPRYKIIEKKQPVAFWCNPISGHNTLYWYLQNLGQGPELLIRYENEEAVDDSQLPKDRFSAERLKGVDSTLKIQPAELGDSAVYLCASSFTVRWTGELFFGEGSRLTVL.

This clonotype was seen more than once but under ten times. The chain links TRBV3-1 to TRBJ1-3, with D unresolved. V was trimmed by 8 bases and J by 0 bases, leaving 11 bases between them. This CDR3 comprises 14 residues. CDR1 LGHDT and CDR2 YNNKEL come from the germline V gene (reference sequence). CDR3 coding DNA: TGTGCCAGCGGTGGGGAGACCTCTGGAAACACCATATATTTT. It codes for CASGGETSGNTIYF.

V is TRBV4-3 and J is TRBJ2-7, with TRBD2 identical over 11 bases. The CDR3 runs to 18 residues. The trim removed 0 bases at V and 2 bases at J, leaving 9 bases unmatched. Germline-derived CDR1 and CDR2 are LGHNA and YSLEER. CDR3 sequence reads: CASSQDWASGRRAYEQYF. The CDR3 bases are TGCGCCAGCAGCCAAGACTGGGCTAGCGGGAGGAGGGCCTACGAGCAGTACTTC.

The chain has TRBV27 and TRBJ2-1, with D unresolved. The germline CDR1 and CDR2 sequences are MNHEY and SMNVEV (reference sequence). V lost 8 bases to trimming and J lost 1 base, with 12 bases between them. The CDR3 covers 14 residues. CDR3 sequence (DNA): TGTGCCAGCGCGCGGATTCTTTCCTACAATGAGCAGTTCTTC. This encodes CASARILSYNEQFF.

This clonotype was counted only a few times. The J gene is TRBJ2-1, the V gene TRBV6-6, with D maybe TRBD1 (5 bases). Germline V CDR1 and CDR2: MNHNY, SVGAGI (reference sequence). The germline V and J ends were trimmed by 0 bases and 4 bases, with 10 bases remaining between them. This CDR3 has 15 residues. Here the CDR3 DNA reads TGTGCCAGCAGTTACTCCCCACAGGAGTACAATGAGCAGTTCTTC. Its protein product is CASSYSPQEYNEQFF.

This clonotype was counted a few times. The CDR3 loop reads CASSLAGGENGYTF. DNA for the CDR3: TGCGCCAGCAGCTTGGCCGGGGGGGAGAATGGCTACACCTTC. V usage is TRBV5-1 and J usage is TRBJ1-2; tentative D call: TRBD1 (5 bases). The CDR3 covers 14 residues. The germline V gene has CDR1 SGHRS and CDR2 YFSETQ. Between the trimmed V and J ends, which lost 0 bases and 6 bases, there was a span of 12 bases.

In its sample, this clonotype was seen a few times. V usage is TRBV6-2 or TRBV6-3 and J usage is TRBJ2-3, with 14 bases aligning to TRBD2. This CDR3 has 16 residues. Germline values: CDR1 MNHEY, CDR2 SVGEGT. The trim removed 6 bases at V and 6 bases at J, leaving 8 bases unmatched. The CDR3 region is CASRDGTSGSRDTQYF. In DNA, the CDR3 is TGTGCCAGCAGAGACGGGACTAGCGGGAGCCGGGATACGCAGTATTTT.